A selection of T cell receptor beta chains follows, all from one sample in a study of cytomegalovirus exposure and HLA in healthy donors. Libraries were prepared by immunoSEQ multiplex PCR; TCRdb keeps only in-frame clonotypes and omits some of them. The sample shows some 180,000 clones, more than 75% of them seen only once. The sample was PBMCs. The receptors shown here come from a woman under 40 in good health and CMV-seropositive. CDR3s include the opening cysteine and the closing phenylalanine or tryptophan. Fields, in order: CDR3 protein, CDR3 DNA, J gene, D gene, clone size, V gene. D genes are given only for firm matches. A row's size may be missing; if present it is once, few, many or a size class.

CDR3aa: CASRRTGSGAEAFF
CDR3nt: TGTGCCAGCAGACGGACAGGGTCGGGCGCTGAAGCTTTCTTT
j_gene: TRBJ1-1
d_gene: TRBD1
abundance: .
v_gene: TRBV5-6

CDR3aa: CASSQRSAGQGSYEQYF
CDR3nt: TGCGCCAGCAGCCAGCGATCTGCGGGACAGGGGTCCTACGAGCAGTACTTC
j_gene: TRBJ2-7
d_gene: TRBD1
abundance: .
v_gene: TRBV4-3

CDR3aa: CASSLNGDSSNYGYTF
CDR3nt: TGTGCCAGCAGCTTAAATGGGGACAGCTCCAACTATGGCTACACCTTC
j_gene: TRBJ1-2
d_gene: TRBD1
abundance: .
v_gene: TRBV7-2

CDR3aa: CASSRASGQGLTGELFF
CDR3nt: TGTGCCAGCAGCCGCGCCTCTGGACAGGGGTTGACCGGGGAGCTGTTTTTT
j_gene: TRBJ2-2
d_gene: TRBD1
abundance: .
v_gene: TRBV7-9

CDR3aa: CATAQKKYNSPLHF
CDR3nt: TGTGCCACAGCGCAGAAGAAGTATAATTCACCCCTCCACTTT
j_gene: TRBJ1-6
d_gene: .
abundance: .
v_gene: TRBV19

CDR3aa: CASSPDGPVYGYTF
CDR3nt: TGTGCCAGCAGTCCCGATGGTCCAGTCTATGGCTACACCTTC
j_gene: TRBJ1-2
d_gene: .
abundance: .
v_gene: TRBV28

CDR3aa: CATQQGQTNEKLFF
CDR3nt: TGTGCCACCCAGCAGGGACAGACTAATGAAAAACTGTTTTTT
j_gene: TRBJ1-4
d_gene: TRBD1
abundance: once
v_gene: TRBV15

CDR3aa: CSVGNGGLSGNTIYF
CDR3nt: TGCAGCGTTGGAAATGGGGGCCTCTCTGGAAACACCATATATTTT
j_gene: TRBJ1-3
d_gene: .
abundance: .
v_gene: TRBV29-1

CDR3aa: CASSFGQARSDTQYF
CDR3nt: TGTGCCAGCAGCTTTGGGCAGGCCCGGTCAGATACGCAGTATTTT
j_gene: TRBJ2-3
d_gene: .
abundance: .
v_gene: TRBV11-3

CDR3aa: CASSPGTGSFYEQYF
CDR3nt: TGCGCCAGCAGCCCCGGGACAGGCAGTTTCTACGAGCAGTACTTC
j_gene: TRBJ2-7
d_gene: TRBD1
abundance: .
v_gene: TRBV5-1

CDR3aa: CASSSPGLNPDTQYF
CDR3nt: TGTGCCAGCAGTTCTCCGGGTCTAAACCCAGATACGCAGTATTTT
j_gene: TRBJ2-3
d_gene: .
abundance: .
v_gene: TRBV2

CDR3aa: CASSLAVALDTQYF
CDR3nt: TGTGCCAGCAGCTTAGCGGTGGCTTTGGATACGCAGTATTTT
j_gene: TRBJ2-3
d_gene: .
abundance: once
v_gene: TRBV7-8

CDR3aa: CASSSRDRATDTQYF
CDR3nt: TGTGCCAGCAGTTCCCGGGACAGGGCGACAGATACGCAGTATTTT
j_gene: TRBJ2-3
d_gene: TRBD1
abundance: .
v_gene: TRBV6-6

CDR3aa: CASRIGGENSPLHF
CDR3nt: TGTGCCAGCAGGATCGGGGGGGAAAATTCACCCCTCCACTTT
j_gene: TRBJ1-6
d_gene: .
abundance: .
v_gene: TRBV27

CDR3aa: CASSLQGHGGYGYTF
CDR3nt: TGTGCCAGTAGCCTACAGGGGCATGGGGGCTATGGCTACACCTTC
j_gene: TRBJ1-2
d_gene: TRBD1
abundance: .
v_gene: TRBV19

CDR3aa: CAISESKGSYNEQFF
CDR3nt: TGTGCCATCAGTGAGTCAAAGGGGTCCTACAATGAGCAGTTCTTC
j_gene: TRBJ2-1
d_gene: .
abundance: .
v_gene: TRBV10-3

CDR3aa: CASSDTGFGYGYTF
CDR3nt: TGTGCCAGCAGCGACACAGGGTTCGGCTATGGCTACACCTTC
j_gene: TRBJ1-2
d_gene: .
abundance: .
v_gene: TRBV7-9

CDR3aa: CASSLDSYSYEQYF
CDR3nt: TGTGCCAGCAGCTTAGACAGTTACTCCTACGAGCAGTACTTC
j_gene: TRBJ2-7
d_gene: .
abundance: .
v_gene: TRBV7-2

CDR3aa: CASSRTGLREKLFF
CDR3nt: TGTGCCAGCAGCAGGACAGGCCTTAGGGAAAAACTGTTTTTT
j_gene: TRBJ1-4
d_gene: TRBD1
abundance: once
v_gene: TRBV6-5

CDR3aa: CASSLWDTKNIQYF
CDR3nt: TGTGCCAGCAGCTTGTGGGACACCAAAAACATTCAGTACTTC
j_gene: TRBJ2-4
d_gene: .
abundance: .
v_gene: TRBV5-6

CDR3aa: CATSLEPAGSYNEQFF
CDR3nt: TGTGCCACCAGTCTGGAGCCAGCGGGGTCCTACAATGAGCAGTTCTTC
j_gene: TRBJ2-1
d_gene: TRBD2
abundance: .
v_gene: TRBV15

CDR3aa: CASSFQTGQYF
CDR3nt: TGTGCCAGCAGCTTCCAGACAGGCCAGTACTTC
j_gene: TRBJ2-4
d_gene: .
abundance: .
v_gene: TRBV11-2

CDR3aa: CASSQDLAGTGQTEAFF
CDR3nt: TGCGCCAGCAGCCAAGATCTTGCCGGGACAGGGCAGACTGAAGCTTTCTTT
j_gene: TRBJ1-1
d_gene: TRBD1
abundance: .
v_gene: TRBV4-3

CDR3aa: CASSLPGTGGGWSRLRPQHF
CDR3nt: TGTGCCAGCAGTTTGCCTGGGACAGGGGGAGGGTGGTCGCGGCTCAGGCCCCAGCATTTT
j_gene: TRBJ1-5
d_gene: TRBD1
abundance: few
v_gene: TRBV28

CDR3aa: CASSERGNQPQHF
CDR3nt: TGTGCCAGCAGCGAAAGGGGGAATCAGCCCCAGCATTTT
j_gene: TRBJ1-5
d_gene: .
abundance: once
v_gene: TRBV9

CDR3aa: CASSQGGPSTDTQYF
CDR3nt: TGCGCCAGCAGCCAAGGGGGGCCCAGCACAGATACGCAGTATTTT
j_gene: TRBJ2-3
d_gene: .
abundance: .
v_gene: TRBV4-1

CDR3aa: CASSLRTSGDSSTDTQYF
CDR3nt: TGTGCCAGCAGCTTACGGACTAGCGGGGATTCCTCCACAGATACGCAGTATTTT
j_gene: TRBJ2-3
d_gene: TRBD2
abundance: once
v_gene: TRBV14

CDR3aa: CASSYSPTLANYGYTF
CDR3nt: TGTGCCAGCAGTTACTCCCCAACTCTAGCTAACTATGGCTACACCTTC
j_gene: TRBJ1-2
d_gene: .
abundance: .
v_gene: TRBV6-5

CDR3aa: CASSVSGDAYNEQFF
CDR3nt: TGTGCCAGCAGCGTATCGGGGGACGCCTACAATGAGCAGTTCTTC
j_gene: TRBJ2-1
d_gene: .
abundance: few
v_gene: TRBV9

CDR3aa: CASSPRGGTANYGYTF
CDR3nt: TGCGCCAGCAGTCCTAGGGGGGGGACTGCTAACTATGGCTACACCTTC
j_gene: TRBJ1-2
d_gene: .
abundance: .
v_gene: TRBV5-1

CDR3aa: CASTPQGQGYYGYTF
CDR3nt: TGTGCCAGTACCCCTCAGGGACAGGGGTACTATGGCTACACCTTC
j_gene: TRBJ1-2
d_gene: TRBD1
abundance: .
v_gene: TRBV19

CDR3aa: CASSQTRNTIYF
CDR3nt: TGTGCCAGCAGCCAGACTAGAAACACCATATATTTT
j_gene: TRBJ1-3
d_gene: .
abundance: .
v_gene: TRBV2